This T cell receptor (beta chain) was observed in a study of long-term antiretroviral therapy in people with HIV. The assay, immunoSEQ v3.0, was run at survey level. Here immunoSEQ multiplex PCR was the method, and the copy in TCRdb shows in-frame clones only, minus some. The sample lists 30,000 to 35,000 clones, approximately 95% occurring once. Germline V gene sequence: CDR1 MNHNS, CDR2 SASEGT. Trimming stripped 1 base from V and 10 bases from J, with 7 bases between. The CDR3 consists of 11 residues. Only a few counts were recorded for this clone. The V call is TRBV6-1, the J call TRBJ1-1; D is perhaps TRBD1 (5 bases). This receptor was obtained from a woman between 45 and 65 years old with HIV. Sequencing was performed on unsorted PBMCs, taken around 5 years after starting antiretroviral therapy. The CDR3 DNA follows: TGTGCCAGCAGTGAAGAAAGGGGAGCTTTCTTT. Translating it yields CASSEERGAFF.